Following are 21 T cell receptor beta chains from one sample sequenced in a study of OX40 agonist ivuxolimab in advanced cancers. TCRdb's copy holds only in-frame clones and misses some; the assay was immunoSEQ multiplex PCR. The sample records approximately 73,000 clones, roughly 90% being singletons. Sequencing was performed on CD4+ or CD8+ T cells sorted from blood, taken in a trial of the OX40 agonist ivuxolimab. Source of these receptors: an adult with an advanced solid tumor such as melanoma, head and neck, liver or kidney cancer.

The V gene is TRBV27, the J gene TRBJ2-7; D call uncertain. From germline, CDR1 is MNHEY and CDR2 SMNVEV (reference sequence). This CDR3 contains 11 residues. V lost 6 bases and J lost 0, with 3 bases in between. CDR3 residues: CASRSSYEQYF. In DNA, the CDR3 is TGTGCCAGCAGAAGCTCCTACGAGCAGTACTTC.

The CDR3 DNA reads as TGCAGCGCTGGTGGCATGGGACAGGGTGAAAAACTGTTTTTT. Amino acids: CSAGGMGQGEKLFF. The J gene is TRBJ1-4, the V gene TRBV29-1; 9 bases fit TRBD1. Germline-derived CDR1 and CDR2 are SQVTM and ANQGSEA. The trim removed 7 bases at V and 7 bases at J, leaving 10 bases unmatched. The CDR3 is 14 amino acids.

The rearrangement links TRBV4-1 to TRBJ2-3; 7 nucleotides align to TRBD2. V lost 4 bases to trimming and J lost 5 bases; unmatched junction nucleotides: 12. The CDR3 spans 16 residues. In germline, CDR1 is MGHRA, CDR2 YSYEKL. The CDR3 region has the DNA TGCGCCAGCAGCCTCGGTTTGGGGGGGGTTCAAGATACGCAGTATTTT. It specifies CASSLGLGGVQDTQYF.

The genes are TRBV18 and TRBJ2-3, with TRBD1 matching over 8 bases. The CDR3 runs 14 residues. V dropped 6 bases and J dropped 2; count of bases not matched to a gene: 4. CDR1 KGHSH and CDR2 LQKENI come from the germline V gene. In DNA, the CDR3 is TGTGCCAGCTCTGGGACAGGTCCCACAGATACGCAGTATTTT. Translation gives CASSGTGPTDTQYF.

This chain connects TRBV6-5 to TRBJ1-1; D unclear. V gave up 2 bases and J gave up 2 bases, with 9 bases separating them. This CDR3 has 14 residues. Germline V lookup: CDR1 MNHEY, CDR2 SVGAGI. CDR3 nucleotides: TGTGCCAGCAGTTACATCCCCGGTAACACTGAAGCTTTCTTT. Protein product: CASSYIPGNTEAFF.

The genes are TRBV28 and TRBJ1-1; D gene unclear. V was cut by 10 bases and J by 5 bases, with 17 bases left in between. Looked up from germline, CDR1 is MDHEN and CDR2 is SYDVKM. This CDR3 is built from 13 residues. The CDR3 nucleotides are TGTGCCATCGCCGGGAGGAGGAGGACTGAAGCTTTCTTT. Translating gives CAIAGRRRTEAFF. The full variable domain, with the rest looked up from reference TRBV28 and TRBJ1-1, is DVKVTQSSRYLVKRTGEKVFLECVQDMDHENMFWYRQDPGLGLRLIYFSYDVKMKEKGDIPEGYSVSREKKERFSLILESASTNQTSMYLCAIAGRRRTEAFFGQGTRLTVV.

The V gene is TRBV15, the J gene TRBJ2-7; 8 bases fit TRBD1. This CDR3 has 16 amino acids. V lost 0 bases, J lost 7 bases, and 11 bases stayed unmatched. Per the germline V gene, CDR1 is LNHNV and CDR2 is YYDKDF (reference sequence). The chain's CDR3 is CATSRDPVGQAKEQYF. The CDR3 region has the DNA TGTGCCACCAGCAGAGATCCCGTGGGACAGGCGAAAGAGCAGTACTTC.

The CDR3 loop reads CASRARGENEKLFF. The CDR3 DNA reads TGTGCCAGCAGGGCTAGGGGGGAGAATGAAAAACTGTTTTTT. J is TRBJ1-4 and V is TRBV7-9, with a possible D match to TRBD1 (6 bases). V was pared by 6 bases and J by 5 bases, with 13 bases between. Germline values: CDR1 SEHNR, CDR2 FQNEAQ (reference sequence). The CDR3 loop spans 14 amino acids. Together with reference TRBV7-9 and TRBJ1-4, the CDR3 gives the full variable domain: DTGVSQNPRHKITKRGQNVTFRCDPISEHNRLYWYRQTLGQGPEFLTYFQNEAQLEKSRLLSDRFSAERPKGSFSTLEIQRTEQGDSAMYLCASRARGENEKLFFGSGTQLSVL.

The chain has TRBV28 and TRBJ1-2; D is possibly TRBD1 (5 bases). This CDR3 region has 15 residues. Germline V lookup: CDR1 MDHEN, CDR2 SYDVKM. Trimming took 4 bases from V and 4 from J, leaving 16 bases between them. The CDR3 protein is CASSSSSIGGYGYTF. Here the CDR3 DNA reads TGTGCCAGCAGTTCGAGCTCAATTGGGGGCTATGGCTACACCTTC.

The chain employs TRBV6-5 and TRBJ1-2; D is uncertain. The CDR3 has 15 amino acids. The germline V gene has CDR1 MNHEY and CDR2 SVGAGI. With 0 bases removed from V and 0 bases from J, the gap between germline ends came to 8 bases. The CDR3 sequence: CASSYSEGSNYGYTF. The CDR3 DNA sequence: TGTGCCAGCAGTTACTCCGAGGGATCTAACTATGGCTACACCTTC.

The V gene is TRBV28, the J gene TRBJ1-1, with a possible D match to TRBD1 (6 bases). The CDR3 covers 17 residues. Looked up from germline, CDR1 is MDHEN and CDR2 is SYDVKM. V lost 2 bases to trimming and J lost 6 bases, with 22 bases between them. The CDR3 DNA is TGTGCCAGCAGTTTAGGGGGGCTCGGGACGGCAGGCGCTGAAGCTTTCTTT. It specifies CASSLGGLGTAGAEAFF.

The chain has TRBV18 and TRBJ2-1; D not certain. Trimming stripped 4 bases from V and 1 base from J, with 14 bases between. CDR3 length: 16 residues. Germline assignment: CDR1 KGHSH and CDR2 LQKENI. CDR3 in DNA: TGTGCCAGCTCACAAACAAGAATGAGGTCCTACAATGAGCAGTTCTTC. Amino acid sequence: CASSQTRMRSYNEQFF. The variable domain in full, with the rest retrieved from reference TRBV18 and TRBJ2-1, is NAGVMQNPRHLVRRRGQEARLRCSPMKGHSHVYWYRQLPEEGLKFMVYLQKENIIDESGMPKERFSAEFPKEGPSILRIQQVVRGDSAAYFCASSQTRMRSYNEQFFGPGTRLTVL.

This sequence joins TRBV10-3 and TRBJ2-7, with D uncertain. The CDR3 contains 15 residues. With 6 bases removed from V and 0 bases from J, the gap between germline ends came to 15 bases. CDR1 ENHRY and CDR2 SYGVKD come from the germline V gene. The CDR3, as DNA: TGTGCCATCAGAGGCCTCCGGCTCGACTCCTACGAGCAGTACTTC. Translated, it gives CAIRGLRLDSYEQYF.

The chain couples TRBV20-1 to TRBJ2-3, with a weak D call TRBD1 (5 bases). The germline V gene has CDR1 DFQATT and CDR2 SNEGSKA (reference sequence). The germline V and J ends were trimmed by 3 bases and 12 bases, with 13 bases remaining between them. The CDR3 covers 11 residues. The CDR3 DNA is TGCAGTGCTAGTCTCCAAGGACAACAGTATTTT. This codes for CSASLQGQQYF.

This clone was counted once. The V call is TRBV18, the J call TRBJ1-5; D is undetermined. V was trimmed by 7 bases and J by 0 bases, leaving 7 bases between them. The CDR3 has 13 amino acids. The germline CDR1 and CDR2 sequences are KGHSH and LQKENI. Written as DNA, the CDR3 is TGTGCCAGCTGTCAAGATAGCAATCAGCCCCAGCATTTT. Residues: CASCQDSNQPQHF.

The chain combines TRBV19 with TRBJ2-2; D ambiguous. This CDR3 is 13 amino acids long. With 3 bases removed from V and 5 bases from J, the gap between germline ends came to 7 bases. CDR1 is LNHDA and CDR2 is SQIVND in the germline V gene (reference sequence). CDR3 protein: CASSMAGTGELFF. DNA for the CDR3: TGTGCCAGTAGTATGGCCGGAACCGGGGAGCTGTTTTTT.

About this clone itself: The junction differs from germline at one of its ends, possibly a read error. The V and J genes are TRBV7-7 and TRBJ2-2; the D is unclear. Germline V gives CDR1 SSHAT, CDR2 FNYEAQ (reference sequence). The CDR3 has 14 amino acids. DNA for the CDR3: TGTGCTAGCAGCTTAGACGGGTCAACCGGGGAGCTGTTTTTT. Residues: CASSLDGSTGELFF.

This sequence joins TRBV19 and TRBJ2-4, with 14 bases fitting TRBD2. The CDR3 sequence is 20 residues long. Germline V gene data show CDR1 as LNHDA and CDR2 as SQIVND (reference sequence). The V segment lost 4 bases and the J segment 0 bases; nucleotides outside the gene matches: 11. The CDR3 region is CASSRPGLAGVTLAKNIQYF. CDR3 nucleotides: TGTGCCAGTAGTAGACCGGGACTAGCGGGAGTAACTCTAGCCAAAAACATTCAGTACTTC. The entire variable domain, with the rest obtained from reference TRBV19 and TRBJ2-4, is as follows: DGGITQSPKYLFRKEGQNVTLSCEQNLNHDAMYWYRQDPGQGLRLIYYSQIVNDFQKGDIAEGYSVSREKKESFPLTVTSAQKNPTAFYLCASSRPGLAGVTLAKNIQYFGAGTRLSVL.

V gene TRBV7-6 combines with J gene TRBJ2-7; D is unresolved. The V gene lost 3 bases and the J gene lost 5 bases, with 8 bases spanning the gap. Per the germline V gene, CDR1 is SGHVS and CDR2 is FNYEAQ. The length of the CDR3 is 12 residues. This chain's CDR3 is CASSFIRDEQYF. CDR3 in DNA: TGTGCCAGCAGCTTTATTCGGGACGAGCAGTACTTC.

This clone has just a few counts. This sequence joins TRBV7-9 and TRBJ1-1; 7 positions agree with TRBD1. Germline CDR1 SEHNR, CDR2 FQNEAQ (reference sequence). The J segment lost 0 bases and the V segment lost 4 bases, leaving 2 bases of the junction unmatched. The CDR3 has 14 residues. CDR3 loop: CASSSDRVNTEAFF. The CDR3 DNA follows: TGTGCCAGCAGCTCAGACAGGGTGAACACTGAAGCTTTCTTT.

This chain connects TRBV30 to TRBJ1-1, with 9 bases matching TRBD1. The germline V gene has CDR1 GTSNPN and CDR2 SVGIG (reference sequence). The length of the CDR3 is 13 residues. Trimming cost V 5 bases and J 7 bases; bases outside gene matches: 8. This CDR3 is CAWYRGLNGEAFF. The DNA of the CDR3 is TGTGCCTGGTACAGGGGGCTAAACGGTGAAGCTTTCTTT.